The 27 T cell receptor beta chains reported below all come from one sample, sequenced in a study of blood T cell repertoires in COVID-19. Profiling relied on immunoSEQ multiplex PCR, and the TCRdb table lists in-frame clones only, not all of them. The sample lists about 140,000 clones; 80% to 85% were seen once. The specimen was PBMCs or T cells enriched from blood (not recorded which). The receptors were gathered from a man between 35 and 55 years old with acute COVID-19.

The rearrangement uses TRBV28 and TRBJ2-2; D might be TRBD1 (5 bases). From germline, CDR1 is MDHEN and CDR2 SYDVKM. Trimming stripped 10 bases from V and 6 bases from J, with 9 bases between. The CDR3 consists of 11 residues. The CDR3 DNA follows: TGTGCCACCCGACAGCCCGGGGAGCTGTTTTTT. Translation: CATRQPGELFF.

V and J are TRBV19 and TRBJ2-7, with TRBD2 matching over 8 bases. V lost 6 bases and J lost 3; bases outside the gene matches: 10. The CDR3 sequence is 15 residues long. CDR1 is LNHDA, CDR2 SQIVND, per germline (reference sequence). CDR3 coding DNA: TGTGCCAGTAGCCCCCCGGGGGGGGTAATCTACGAGCAGTACTTC. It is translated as CASSPPGGVIYEQYF.

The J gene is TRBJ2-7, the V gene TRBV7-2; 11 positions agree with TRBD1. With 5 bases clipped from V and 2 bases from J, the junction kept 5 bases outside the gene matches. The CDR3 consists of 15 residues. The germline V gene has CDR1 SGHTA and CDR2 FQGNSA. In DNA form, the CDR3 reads TGTGCCAGCAGCGGTGGACAGGGGGCCGCCTACGAGCAGTACTTC. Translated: CASSGGQGAAYEQYF.

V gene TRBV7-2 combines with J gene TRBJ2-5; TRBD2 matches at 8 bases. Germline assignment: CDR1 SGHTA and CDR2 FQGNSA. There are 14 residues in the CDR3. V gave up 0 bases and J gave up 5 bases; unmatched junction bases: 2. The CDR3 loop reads CASSLAGGGETQYF. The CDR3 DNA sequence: TGTGCCAGCAGCTTAGCCGGGGGGGGTGAGACCCAGTACTTC.

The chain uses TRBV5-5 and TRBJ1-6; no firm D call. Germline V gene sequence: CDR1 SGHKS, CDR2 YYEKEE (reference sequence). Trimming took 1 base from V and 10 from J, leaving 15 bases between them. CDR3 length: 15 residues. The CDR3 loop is CASSLYRERGSPLHF. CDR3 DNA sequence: TGTGCCAGCAGCTTGTATAGAGAACGAGGATCACCCCTCCACTTT.

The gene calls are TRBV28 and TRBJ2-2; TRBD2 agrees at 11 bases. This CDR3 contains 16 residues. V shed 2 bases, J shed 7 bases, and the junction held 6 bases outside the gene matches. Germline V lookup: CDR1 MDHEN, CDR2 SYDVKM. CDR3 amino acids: CASSLLLAGESGELFF. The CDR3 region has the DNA TGTGCCAGCAGTTTACTACTAGCGGGGGAAAGCGGGGAGCTGTTTTTT.

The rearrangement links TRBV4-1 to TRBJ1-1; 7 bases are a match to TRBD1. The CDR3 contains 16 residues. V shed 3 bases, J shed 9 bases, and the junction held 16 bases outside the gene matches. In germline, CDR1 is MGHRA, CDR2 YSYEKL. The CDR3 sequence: CASSQRSTGELSKAFF. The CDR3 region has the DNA TGCGCCAGCAGCCAGAGAAGTACAGGGGAGCTCTCGAAAGCTTTCTTT.

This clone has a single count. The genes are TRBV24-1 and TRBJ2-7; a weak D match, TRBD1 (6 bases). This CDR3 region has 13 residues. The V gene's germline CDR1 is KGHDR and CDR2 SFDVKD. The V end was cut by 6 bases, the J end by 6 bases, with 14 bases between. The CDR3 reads CATSPTGSAEQYF. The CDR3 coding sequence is TGTGCCACCAGTCCGACAGGATCGGCCGAGCAGTACTTC.

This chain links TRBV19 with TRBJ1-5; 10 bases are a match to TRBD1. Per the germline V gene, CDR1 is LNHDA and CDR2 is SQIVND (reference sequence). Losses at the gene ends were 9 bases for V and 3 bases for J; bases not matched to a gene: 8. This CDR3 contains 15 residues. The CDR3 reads CASNRDRGTNQPQHF. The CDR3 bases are TGTGCCAGCAACCGGGACAGGGGAACCAATCAGCCCCAGCATTTT.

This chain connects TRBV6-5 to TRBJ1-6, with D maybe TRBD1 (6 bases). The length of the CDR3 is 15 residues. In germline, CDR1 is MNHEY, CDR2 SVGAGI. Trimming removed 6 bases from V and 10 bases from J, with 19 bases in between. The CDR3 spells CASSQRDKLGSPLHF. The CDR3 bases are TGTGCCAGCAGCCAGAGGGACAAGTTAGGGTCACCCCTCCACTTT.

The CDR3 loop is CASSALAGGTDTQYF. CDR3 in DNA: TGTGCCAGCAGCGCCCTAGCGGGGGGCACAGATACGCAGTATTTT. The V and J genes are TRBV2 and TRBJ2-3; TRBD2 agrees at 10 bases. The CDR3 is 15 residues long. The ends lost 6 bases at V and 1 base at J; junction bases unmatched: 4. Germline V gene lookup returns CDR1 SNHLY and CDR2 FYNNEI.

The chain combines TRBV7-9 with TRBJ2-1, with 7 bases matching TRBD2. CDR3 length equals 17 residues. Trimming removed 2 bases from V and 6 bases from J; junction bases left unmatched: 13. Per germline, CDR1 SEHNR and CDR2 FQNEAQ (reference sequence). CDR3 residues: CASSLWAGASPSNEQFF. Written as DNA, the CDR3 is TGTGCCAGCAGCTTATGGGCGGGAGCCTCTCCGAGCAATGAGCAGTTCTTC.

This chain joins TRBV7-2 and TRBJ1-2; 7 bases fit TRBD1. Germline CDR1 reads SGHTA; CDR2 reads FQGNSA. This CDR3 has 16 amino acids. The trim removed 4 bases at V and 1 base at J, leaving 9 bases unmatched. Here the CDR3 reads CASSSRTGNLNYGYTF. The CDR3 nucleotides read TGTGCCAGCAGCTCCCGGACAGGAAATCTTAACTATGGCTACACCTTC.

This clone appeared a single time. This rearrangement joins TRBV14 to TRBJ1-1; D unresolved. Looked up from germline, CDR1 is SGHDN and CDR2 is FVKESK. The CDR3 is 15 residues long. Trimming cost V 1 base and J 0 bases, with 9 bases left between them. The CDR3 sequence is CASSQVADMNTEAFF. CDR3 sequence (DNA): TGTGCCAGCAGCCAAGTTGCAGACATGAACACTGAAGCTTTCTTT.

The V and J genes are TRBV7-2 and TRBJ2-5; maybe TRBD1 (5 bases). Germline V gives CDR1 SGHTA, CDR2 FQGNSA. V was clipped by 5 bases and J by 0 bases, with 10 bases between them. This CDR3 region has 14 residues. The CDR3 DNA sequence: TGTGCCAGCAGCAGAGACAGAAACCAAGAGACCCAGTACTTC. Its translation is CASSRDRNQETQYF. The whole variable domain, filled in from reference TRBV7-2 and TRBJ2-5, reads GAGVSQSPSNKVTEKGKDVELRCDPISGHTALYWYRQSLGQGLEFLIYFQGNSAPDKSGLPSDRFSAERTGGSVSTLTIQRTQQEDSAVYLCASSRDRNQETQYFGPGTRLLVL.

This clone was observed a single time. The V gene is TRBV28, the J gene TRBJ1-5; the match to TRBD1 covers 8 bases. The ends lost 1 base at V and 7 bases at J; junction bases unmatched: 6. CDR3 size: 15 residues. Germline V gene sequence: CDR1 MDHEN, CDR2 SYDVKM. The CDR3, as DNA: TGTGCCAGCAGTTTATCTTCAGGGGGCGGACAGCCCCAGCATTTT. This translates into CASSLSSGGGQPQHF.

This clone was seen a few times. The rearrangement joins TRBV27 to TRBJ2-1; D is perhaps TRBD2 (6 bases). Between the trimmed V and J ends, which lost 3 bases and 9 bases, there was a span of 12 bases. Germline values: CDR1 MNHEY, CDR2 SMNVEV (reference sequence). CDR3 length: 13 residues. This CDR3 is CASSFSRESEQFF. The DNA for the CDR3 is TGTGCCAGCAGTTTTAGTCGGGAGTCTGAGCAGTTCTTC.

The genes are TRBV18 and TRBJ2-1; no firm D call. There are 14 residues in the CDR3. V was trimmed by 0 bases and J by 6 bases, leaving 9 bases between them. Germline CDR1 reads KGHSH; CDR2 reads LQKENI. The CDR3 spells CASSPPAGSNEQFF. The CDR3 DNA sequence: TGTGCCAGCTCACCACCGGCCGGGTCCAATGAGCAGTTCTTC.

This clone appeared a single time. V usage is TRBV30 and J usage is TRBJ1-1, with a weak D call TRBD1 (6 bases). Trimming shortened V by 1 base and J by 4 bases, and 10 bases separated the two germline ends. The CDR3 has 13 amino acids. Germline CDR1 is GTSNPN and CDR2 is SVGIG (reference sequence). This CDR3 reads CAWSAGAVTEAFF. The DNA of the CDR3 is TGTGCCTGGAGTGCAGGGGCTGTCACTGAAGCTTTCTTT.

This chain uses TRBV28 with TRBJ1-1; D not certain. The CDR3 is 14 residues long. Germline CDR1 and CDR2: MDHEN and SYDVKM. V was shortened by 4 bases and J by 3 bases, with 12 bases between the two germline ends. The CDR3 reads CASSSNHGYTEAFF. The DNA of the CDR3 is TGTGCCAGCAGTTCAAATCACGGGTACACTGAAGCTTTCTTT.

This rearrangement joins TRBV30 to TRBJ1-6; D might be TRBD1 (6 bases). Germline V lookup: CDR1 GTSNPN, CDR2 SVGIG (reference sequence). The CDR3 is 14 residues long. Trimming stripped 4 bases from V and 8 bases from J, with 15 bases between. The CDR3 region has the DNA TGTGCCTGGAAATGGGAACAGGGAGATTCACCCCTCCACTTT. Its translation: CAWKWEQGDSPLHF.

CDR3 coding DNA: TGTGCCAGCAGTTACCACCCCGCGGACAGGACTACCGGCTACACCTTC. Amino acids: CASSYHPADRTTGYTF. The V gene is TRBV2, the J gene TRBJ1-2, with TRBD1 matching over 7 bases. CDR1 and CDR2 (germline): SNHLY, FYNNEI. The V segment lost 5 bases and the J segment 8 bases; nucleotides outside the gene matches: 17. The CDR3 is made up of 16 amino acids.

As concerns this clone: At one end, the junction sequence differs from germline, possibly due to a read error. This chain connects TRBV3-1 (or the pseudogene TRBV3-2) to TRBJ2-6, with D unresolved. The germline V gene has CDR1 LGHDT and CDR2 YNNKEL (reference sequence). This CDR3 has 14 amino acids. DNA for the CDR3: TGTGCCAGTAGCCTGTACTCTGGGGCCAACGTCCTGACTTTC. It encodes CASSLYSGANVLTF.

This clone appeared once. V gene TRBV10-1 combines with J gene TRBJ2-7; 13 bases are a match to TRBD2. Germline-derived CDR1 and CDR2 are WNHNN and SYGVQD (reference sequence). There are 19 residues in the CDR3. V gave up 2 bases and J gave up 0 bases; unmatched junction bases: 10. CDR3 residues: CASSERGLAGWGGSYEQYF. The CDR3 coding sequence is TGCGCCAGCAGTGAGAGGGGACTAGCGGGATGGGGCGGCTCCTACGAGCAGTACTTC.

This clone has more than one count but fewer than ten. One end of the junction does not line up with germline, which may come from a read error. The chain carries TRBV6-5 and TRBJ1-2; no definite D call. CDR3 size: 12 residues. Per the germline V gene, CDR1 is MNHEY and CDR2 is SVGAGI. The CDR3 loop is CASSNSRLGYTF. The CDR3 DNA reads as TGTGCCAGCAGTAACTCGCGGCTTGGCTACACCTTC.

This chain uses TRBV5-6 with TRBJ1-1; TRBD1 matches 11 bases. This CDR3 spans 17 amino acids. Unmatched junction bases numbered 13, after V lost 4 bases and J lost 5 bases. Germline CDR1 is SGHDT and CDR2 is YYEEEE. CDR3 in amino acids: CASSQGQGVTFRTEAFF. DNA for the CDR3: TGTGCCAGCAGCCAGGGACAGGGGGTAACATTTCGGACTGAAGCTTTCTTT.

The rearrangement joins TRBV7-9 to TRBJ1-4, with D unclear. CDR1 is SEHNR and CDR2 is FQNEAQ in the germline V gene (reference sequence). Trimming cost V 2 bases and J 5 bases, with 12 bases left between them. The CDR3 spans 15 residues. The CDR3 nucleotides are TGTGCCAGCAGCTTAAGTTCTACGGTAAATGAAAAACTGTTTTTT. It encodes CASSLSSTVNEKLFF.